The 7 T cell receptor beta chains presented below share a single source sample, sequenced in a study of beta chain features in type 1 diabetes. Broader study findings: Researchers report that Type 1 diabetes patients had moderately but significantly shorter TCRB CDR3s across all four CD4+ subsets.

No antigen is known for these receptors. Of the isolated RNA, all was reverse transcribed, and so the sequenced material was expressed TCRB transcripts. Produced via immunoSEQ multiplex PCR; TCRdb's table is partial and in-frame only. The sample contains over 650,000 clones, roughly 13% of which appear only once. What was sequenced was naive CD4+ T cells from blood. All receptors come from a man between 18 and 29 years old with type 1 diabetes.

This rearrangement joins TRBV5-1 to TRBJ2-5; no firm D call. The V gene lost 4 bases and the J gene lost 2 bases, with 12 bases spanning the gap. Looked up from germline, CDR1 is SGHRS and CDR2 is YFSETQ. The CDR3 is 14 amino acids. The CDR3 DNA sequence: TGCGCCAGCAGCCAGCGACAACCACAAGAGACCCAGTACTTC. This translates into CASSQRQPQETQYF.

The chain recombines TRBV2 with TRBJ1-1; D perhaps matches TRBD1 (5 bases). The CDR3 spans 11 residues. The V end lost 7 bases, the J end lost 7 bases, and 10 bases lay between the germline ends. Germline loops: CDR1 SNHLY, CDR2 FYNNEI. The chain's CDR3 is CASTETVEAFF. CDR3 DNA: TGTGCCAGCACCGAGACAGTTGAAGCTTTCTTT.

This clone was found a few times. The V call is TRBV7-6, the J call TRBJ2-7; TRBD1 aligns across 10 bases. Germline assignment: CDR1 SGHVS and CDR2 FNYEAQ. After removal of 5 bases from V and 5 bases from J, the junction contained 6 bases not matched to a gene. This CDR3 has 14 amino acids. The DNA of the CDR3 is TGTGCCAGCAGCCAAGACAGGGGGCCCCACGAGCAGTACTTC. Translating it yields CASSQDRGPHEQYF.

The V gene is TRBV30, the J gene TRBJ2-3; 15 nucleotides match TRBD2. CDR1 GTSNPN and CDR2 SVGIG come from the germline V gene (reference sequence). The V gene end was trimmed by 0 bases and the J gene end by 0 bases; junction bases not matched to a gene: 4. There are 18 residues in the CDR3. As DNA, the CDR3 is TGTGCCTGGAGTGTAGGACTAGCGGGAGGGCCAAGCACAGATACGCAGTATTTT. Translating gives CAWSVGLAGGPSTDTQYF.

The CDR3 spells CASNQRGGETQYF. The CDR3 DNA reads TGTGCCAGCAACCAGAGGGGAGGAGAGACCCAGTACTTC. This chain connects TRBV7-2 to TRBJ2-5, with D maybe TRBD2 (6 bases). The germline V gene has CDR1 SGHTA and CDR2 FQGNSA. This CDR3 contains 13 residues. Trimming left V 7 bases short and J 4 bases short, with 13 bases between.

This clone was found a few times. The chain couples TRBV5-1 to TRBJ2-1, with 8 bases matching TRBD2. From germline, CDR1 is SGHRS and CDR2 YFSETQ. The CDR3 loop spans 14 amino acids. The V segment lost 4 bases and the J segment 5 bases; nucleotides outside the gene matches: 5. CDR3 residues: CASSLLADNNEQFF. The CDR3 DNA reads TGCGCCAGCAGCCTACTAGCGGACAACAATGAGCAGTTCTTC.

This clone was observed a handful of times. The chain employs TRBV7-2 and TRBJ1-1, with D uncertain. Germline V gene lookup returns CDR1 SGHTA and CDR2 FQGNSA. The CDR3 totals 14 residues. Trimming removed 1 base from V and 0 bases from J, with 6 bases in between. The CDR3 sequence: CASSLGWMNTEAFF. CDR3 DNA sequence: TGTGCCAGCAGCTTAGGGTGGATGAACACTGAAGCTTTCTTT.